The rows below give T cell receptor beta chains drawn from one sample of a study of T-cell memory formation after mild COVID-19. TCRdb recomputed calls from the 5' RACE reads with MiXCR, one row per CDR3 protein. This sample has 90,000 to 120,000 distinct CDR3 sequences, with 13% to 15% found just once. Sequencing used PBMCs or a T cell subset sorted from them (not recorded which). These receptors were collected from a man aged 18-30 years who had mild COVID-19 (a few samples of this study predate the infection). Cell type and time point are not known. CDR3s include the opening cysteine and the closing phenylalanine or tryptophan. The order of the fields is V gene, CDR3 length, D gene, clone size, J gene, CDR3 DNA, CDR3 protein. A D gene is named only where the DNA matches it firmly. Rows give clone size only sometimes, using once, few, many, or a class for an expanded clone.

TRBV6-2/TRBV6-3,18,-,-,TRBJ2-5,TGTGCCAGCAGTTACTCCCTCGAAGGAAATAGGGACCAAGAGACCCAGTACTTC,CASSYSLEGNRDQETQYF
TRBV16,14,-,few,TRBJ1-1,TGTGCCAGCAGCCAATCTCGGTTAGGGGAGGTAGCTTTCTTT,CASSQSRLGEVAFF
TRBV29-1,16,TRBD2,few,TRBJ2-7,TGCAGCGTTGAAGTGGGACTAGCGGGGCTCCTTTACGAGCAGTACTTC,CSVEVGLAGLLYEQYF
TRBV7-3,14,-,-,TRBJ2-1,TGTGCCAGCAGCTCCGCGGACAGCTACAATGAGCAGTTCTTC,CASSSADSYNEQFF
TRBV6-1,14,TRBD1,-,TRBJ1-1,TGTGCCAGCAGGCCGGGACAGGTGGACACTGAAGCTTTCTTT,CASRPGQVDTEAFF
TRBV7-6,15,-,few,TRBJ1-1,TGTGCCAGCAGCTTTTCGAGGGCCGAGAACACTGAAGCTTTCTTT,CASSFSRAENTEAFF
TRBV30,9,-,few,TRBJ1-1,TGTGCCGGCGGGCGGGGGGCTTTCTTT,CAGGRGAFF
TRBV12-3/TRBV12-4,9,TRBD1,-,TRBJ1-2,TGTGCCAGCAGTACACAGGGGGGCTTC,CASSTQGGF
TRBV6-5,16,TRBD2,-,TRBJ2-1,TGTGCCAGCAGTTACTCATCCGGCGGGGGGGCCAATGAGCAGTTCTTC,CASSYSSGGGANEQFF
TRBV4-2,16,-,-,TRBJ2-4,TGTGCCAGCAGCCAAGCTCCGGGGTTCACCAAAAACATTCAGTACTTC,CASSQAPGFTKNIQYF
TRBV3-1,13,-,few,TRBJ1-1,TGTGCCAGCAGCCAAGAGGACGCGCCTGAAGCTTTCTTT,CASSQEDAPEAFF
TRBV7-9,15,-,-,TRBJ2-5,TGTGCCAGCAGCTACGGGTGGGACTTCCAAGAGACCCAGTACTTC,CASSYGWDFQETQYF
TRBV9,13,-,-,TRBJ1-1,TGTGCCAGCAGCGTAGGAAGTGGTACTGAAGCTTTCTTT,CASSVGSGTEAFF
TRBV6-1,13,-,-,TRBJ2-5,TGTGCCAGCGCCCCGGGCGGGGTGGAGACCCAGTACTTC,CASAPGGVETQYF
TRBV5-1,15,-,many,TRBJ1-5,TGCGCCAGCAGCTTGGGGGGGCCTGGAAATCAGCCCCAGCATTTT,CASSLGGPGNQPQHF
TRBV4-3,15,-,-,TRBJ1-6,TGCGCCAGCAGCAGGGTGGACGGACCAGGTTCACCCCTCCACTTT,CASSRVDGPGSPLHF
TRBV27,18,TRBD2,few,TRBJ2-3,TGTGCCAGCAGTGATCCCTCCGCTAGCGGGGGTTTCACAGATACGCAGTATTTT,CASSDPSASGGFTDTQYF
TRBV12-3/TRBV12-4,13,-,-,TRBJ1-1,TGTGCCAGCAGTTTACTGCGGAACACTGAAGCTTTCTTT,CASSLLRNTEAFF
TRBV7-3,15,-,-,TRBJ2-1,TGTGCCAGCAGCTTATTCCAGGGGCGTAGGAATGAGCAGTTCTTC,CASSLFQGRRNEQFF
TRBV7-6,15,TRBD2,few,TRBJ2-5,TGTGCCAGCAGCAGTAGCGGGGGGGCCGGGGAGACCCAGTACTTC,CASSSSGGAGETQYF
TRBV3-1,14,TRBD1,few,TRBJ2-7,TGTGCCAGCAGCCCGAAGACAGGGTCCTACGAGCAGTACTTC,CASSPKTGSYEQYF
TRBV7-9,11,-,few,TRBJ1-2,TGTGCCAGCAGCTCAATTACGGGACAACCCTTC,CASSSITGQPF
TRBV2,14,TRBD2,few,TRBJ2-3,TGTGCCAGCATAGCGGGGCGGGGCACAGATACGCAGTATTTT,CASIAGRGTDTQYF
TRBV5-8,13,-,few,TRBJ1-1,TGTGCCAGCAGCGTTACTGGGGGCACTGAAGCTTTCTTT,CASSVTGGTEAFF
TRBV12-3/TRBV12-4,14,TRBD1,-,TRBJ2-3,TGTGCCAGCATTCCGACAGGGGGCGTAGATACGCAGTATTTT,CASIPTGGVDTQYF
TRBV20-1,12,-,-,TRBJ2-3,TGCAGTGCTCCAGGGTCCGCAGATACGCAGTATTTT,CSAPGSADTQYF
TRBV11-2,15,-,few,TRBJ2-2,TGTGCCAGCAGCTCACCGGGACAGAACACCGGGGAGCTGTTTTTT,CASSSPGQNTGELFF
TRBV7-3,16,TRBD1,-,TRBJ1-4,TGTGCCAGCAGCCCAGGACAGGGGCAAGGTTATGAAAAACTGTTTTTT,CASSPGQGQGYEKLFF
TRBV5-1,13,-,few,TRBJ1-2,TGCGCCAGCAGCCTCACGGGCGGGAATGGCTACACCTTC,CASSLTGGNGYTF
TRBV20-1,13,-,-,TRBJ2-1,TGCAGTGCTAGAGTTCCCCTGTATAATGAGCAGTTCTTC,CSARVPLYNEQFF
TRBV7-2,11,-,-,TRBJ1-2,TGTGCCAGCAGCTCCCTCGGTGGCTACACCTTC,CASSSLGGYTF
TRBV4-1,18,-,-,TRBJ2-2,TGCGCCAGCAGCCGTTCACCGGCCAGGAGCGAAGGCACCGGGGAGCTGTTTTTT,CASSRSPARSEGTGELFF
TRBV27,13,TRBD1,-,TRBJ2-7,TGTGCCAGCAGTTTCGACAGGGGTTACGAGCAGTACTTC,CASSFDRGYEQYF
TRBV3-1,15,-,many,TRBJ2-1,TGTGCCAGCAGCCTACGGGACGCCAGCGGTTCTGAGCAGTTCTTC,CASSLRDASGSEQFF
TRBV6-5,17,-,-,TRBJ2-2,TGTGCCAGCAGTCAGACCACCGACTACCCGAACACCGGGGAGCTGTTTTTT,CASSQTTDYPNTGELFF
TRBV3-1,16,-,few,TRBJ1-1,TGTGCCAGCAGCCATATTGGGTATTCGGGGAACACTGAAGCTTTCTTT,CASSHIGYSGNTEAFF
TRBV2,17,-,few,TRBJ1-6,TGTGCCAGCACCCCCAGTTTGAAGCTTTCGGGAAATTCACCCCTCCACTTT,CASTPSLKLSGNSPLHF
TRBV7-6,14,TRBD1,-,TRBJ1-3,TGTGCCAGCAGCTTAGGACAGGGGGAAGACACCATATATTTT,CASSLGQGEDTIYF
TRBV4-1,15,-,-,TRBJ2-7,TGCGCCAGCAGCCAATCGACCCGTACGGCCTACGAGCAGTACTTC,CASSQSTRTAYEQYF
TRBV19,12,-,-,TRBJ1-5,TGTGCCAGTACCTACCCTGGGCGGCCCCAGCATTTT,CASTYPGRPQHF
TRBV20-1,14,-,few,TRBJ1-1,TGCAGTGCTAGAGATCCGGCAACGCTTAATGAAGCTTTCTTT,CSARDPATLNEAFF
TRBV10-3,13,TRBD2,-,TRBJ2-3,TGTGCCATCATGGGCGGGGGTGCAGATACGCAGTATTTT,CAIMGGGADTQYF
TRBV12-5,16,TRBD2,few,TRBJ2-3,TGTGCTAGTGGTTTGGTAGCGGGGGGCCCCACAGATACGCAGTATTTT,CASGLVAGGPTDTQYF
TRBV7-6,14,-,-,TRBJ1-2,TGTGCCAGCAGCTCACTGGACGCCGACTATGGCTACACCTTC,CASSSLDADYGYTF
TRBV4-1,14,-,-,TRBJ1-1,TGCGCCAGCAGCACACGTCAGGTCGGGACTGAAGCTTTCTTT,CASSTRQVGTEAFF
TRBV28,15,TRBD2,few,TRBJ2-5,TGTGCCAGCAGTTTAGGGCGGGGGGGAATCGAGACCCAGTACTTC,CASSLGRGGIETQYF
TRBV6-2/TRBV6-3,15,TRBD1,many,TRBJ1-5,TGTGCCAGTCTCGGACAGGGCCGAGGTAATCAGCCCCAGCATTTT,CASLGQGRGNQPQHF
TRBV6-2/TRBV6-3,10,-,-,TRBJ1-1,TGTGCCAGCAAGCCCTTTGAAGCTTTCTTT,CASKPFEAFF
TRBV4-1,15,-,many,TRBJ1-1,TGCGCCAGCAGCCCTAGTAAAACAGGGAACACTGAAGCTTTCTTT,CASSPSKTGNTEAFF
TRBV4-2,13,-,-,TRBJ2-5,TGTGCCAGCAGCCCCCCCCTCCAAGAGACCCAGTACTTC,CASSPPLQETQYF